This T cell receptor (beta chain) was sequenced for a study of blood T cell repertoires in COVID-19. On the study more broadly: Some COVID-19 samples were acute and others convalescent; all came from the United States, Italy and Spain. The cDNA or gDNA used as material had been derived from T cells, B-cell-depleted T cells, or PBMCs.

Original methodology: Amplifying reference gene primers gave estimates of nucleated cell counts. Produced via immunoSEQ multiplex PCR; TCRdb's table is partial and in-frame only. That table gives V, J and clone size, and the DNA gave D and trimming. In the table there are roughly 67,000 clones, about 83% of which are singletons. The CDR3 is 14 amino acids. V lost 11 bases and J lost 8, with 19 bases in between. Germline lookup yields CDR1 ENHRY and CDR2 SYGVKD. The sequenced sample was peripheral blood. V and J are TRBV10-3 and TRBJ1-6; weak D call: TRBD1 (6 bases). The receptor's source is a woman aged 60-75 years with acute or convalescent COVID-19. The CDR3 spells CAHKGDFGDSPLHF. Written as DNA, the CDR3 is TGTGCCCATAAGGGGGATTTCGGTGATTCACCCCTCCACTTT.